This T cell receptor (beta chain) is drawn from a study of blood T cell repertoires in COVID-19. Germline assignment: CDR1 SGHNT and CDR2 YENEEA. The CDR3 contains 16 residues. V dropped 5 bases and J dropped 1; count of bases not matched to a gene: 7. As handled by the study authors: Amplifying reference gene primers gave estimates of nucleated cell counts. Using immunoSEQ multiplex PCR, the repertoire was profiled, and TCRdb retains in-frame clones only, with some absent. V, J and clone size derive from that table, while D and trimming were established from the DNA sequence. The sample records over 120,000 clones, about nine tenths being singletons.

This TCR was sampled from a man in his fifties who had recovered from COVID-19. The sequenced sample consisted of peripheral blood. The chain couples TRBV11-3 to TRBJ2-1; TRBD1 agrees at 8 bases. The CDR3 coding sequence is TGTGCCAGCAGCACGAGTGACAGGGGTTCCTACAATGAGCAGTTCTTC. Protein sequence: CASSTSDRGSYNEQFF.